A single sample gave rise to the 23 T cell receptor beta chains below, sequenced in a study of T-cell reconstitution after alpha-beta-depleted transplantation in children. Preparation of the TCRbeta library used unique molecular identifiers. TCRdb analysed the PCR reads with MiXCR anew, one entry per CDR3 protein. The sample includes 200,000 to 300,000 distinct CDR3 sequences, under 9.5% of them seen just once. Sequencing was performed on PBMCs, mostly from graft donor cells, taken 180 days after TCRalphabeta/CD19-depleted stem cell transplant. The source is a male patient under 18 who had a stem cell transplant for acute lymphoblastic leukemia, so the T cells may come from the graft donor.

This clonotype was found many times. The chain is built from TRBV14 and TRBJ1-5; TRBD1 matches at 7 bases. After removal of 1 base from V and 0 bases from J, the junction contained 6 bases not matched to a gene. This CDR3 is 17 amino acids long. The germline V gene has CDR1 SGHDN and CDR2 FVKESK. The CDR3 DNA reads TGTGCCAGCAGCCAAGGACAGGGAAGGATTAGCAATCAGCCCCAGCATTTT. Translated: CASSQGQGRISNQPQHF. Together with reference TRBV14 and TRBJ1-5, the CDR3 gives the full variable domain: EAGVTQFPSHSVIEKGQTVTLRCDPISGHDNLYWYRRVMGKEIKFLLHFVKESKQDESGMPNNRFLAERTGGTYSTLKVQPAELEDSGVYFCASSQGQGRISNQPQHFGDGTRLSIL.

In regard to this clonotype: This may be a read error, as it is one base from a much larger clone. V usage is TRBV12-3 or TRBV12-4 and J usage is TRBJ1-1; D not resolved. CDR3 length equals 12 residues. V lost 6 bases to trimming and J lost 3 bases, with 8 bases between them. CDR3 amino acids: CASRSLDTEAFF. DNA of the CDR3: TGTGCCAGCAGAAGTCTGGACACTGAAGCTTTCTTT.

This clonotype was picked up many times. The chain has TRBV5-1 and TRBJ2-1, with 11 bases matching TRBD2. V was pared by 3 bases and J by 1 base, with 3 bases of the junction left unmatched. Germline CDR1 reads SGHRS; CDR2 reads YFSETQ. The CDR3 has 16 residues. Written as DNA, the CDR3 is TGCGCCAGCAGCTGGGGACTAGCGGCTTCCTACAATGAGCAGTTCTTC. This sequence encodes CASSWGLAASYNEQFF.

In its sample, this clonotype was seen many times. V is TRBV25-1 and J is TRBJ2-1, with 11 positions matching TRBD2. The CDR3 extends over 15 amino acids. Germline V gives CDR1 MGHDK, CDR2 SYGVNS. The V segment lost 5 bases and the J segment 6 bases; nucleotides outside the gene matches: 6. The CDR3 reads CASSILAGASNEQFF. CDR3 DNA sequence: TGTGCCAGCAGTATACTAGCGGGAGCCTCCAATGAGCAGTTCTTC.

This rearrangement joins TRBV29-1 to TRBJ1-4, with unresolved D. V was trimmed by 4 bases and J by 3 bases, leaving 15 bases between them. The CDR3 totals 15 residues. Germline lookup yields CDR1 SQVTM and CDR2 ANQGSEA. This CDR3 is CSVGSTGRANEKLFF. The CDR3 DNA reads as TGCAGCGTTGGGTCTACGGGGAGGGCTAATGAAAAACTGTTTTTT.

This clonotype was recorded at least ten times. This chain joins TRBV4-3 and TRBJ2-3, with a possible D match to TRBD2 (5 bases). In germline, CDR1 is LGHNA, CDR2 YSLEER. Trimming took 4 bases from V and 2 from J, leaving 25 bases between them. The CDR3 covers 19 residues. This CDR3 reads CASSRVVNAGFDSTDTQYF. In nucleotides, the CDR3 is TGCGCCAGCAGCCGCGTCGTGAACGCGGGCTTCGATTCCACAGATACGCAGTATTTT.

This clonotype has at least ten counts. The CDR3 region is CAISEYRDSGEQYF. The CDR3 DNA reads as TGTGCCATCAGTGAATACCGGGACAGTGGCGAGCAGTACTTC. This chain links TRBV10-3 with TRBJ2-7, with 7 bases identical to TRBD1. There are 14 residues in the CDR3. Trimming cost V 3 bases and J 6 bases; bases outside gene matches: 8. CDR1 and CDR2 (germline): ENHRY, SYGVKD.

This clonotype was recorded many times. This chain joins TRBV9 and TRBJ2-6; no reliable D call. This CDR3 is built from 16 residues. Between the trimmed V and J ends, which lost 4 bases and 4 bases, there was a span of 15 bases. Germline CDR1 reads SGDLS; CDR2 reads YYNGEE. The CDR3 reads CASSFGPTRGANVLTF. The CDR3 DNA sequence: TGTGCCAGCAGCTTTGGACCCACCCGGGGGGCCAACGTCCTGACTTTC.

This clonotype was counted ten times or more. This chain connects TRBV27 to TRBJ1-1; D remains ambiguous. Trimming shortened V by 3 bases and J by 11 bases, and 13 bases separated the two germline ends. The CDR3 has 12 residues. Per the germline V gene, CDR1 is MNHEY and CDR2 is SMNVEV (reference sequence). CDR3 region: CASSLPGREAFF. For the CDR3, the DNA is TGTGCCAGCAGTTTGCCGGGAAGGGAGGCTTTCTTT.

This clonotype was counted ten times or more. This chain connects TRBV4-3 to TRBJ2-4, with a possible D match to TRBD1 (5 bases). V was clipped by 0 bases and J by 0 bases, with 18 bases between them. CDR3 size: 19 residues. Germline V gene lookup returns CDR1 LGHNA and CDR2 YSLEER. The CDR3 sequence is CASSQDPPTDFLAKNIQYF. The CDR3 nucleotides read TGCGCCAGCAGCCAAGATCCCCCGACAGATTTTCTAGCCAAAAACATTCAGTACTTC.

This clonotype was seen at least ten times. The chain links TRBV7-3 to TRBJ2-3, with 7 bases aligning to TRBD1. The ends lost 0 bases at V and 4 bases at J; junction bases unmatched: 7. CDR1 SGHTA and CDR2 FQGTGA come from the germline V gene. The CDR3 extends over 16 amino acids. The chain's CDR3 is CASSLTARDSPDTQYF. The CDR3 DNA reads TGTGCCAGCAGCTTAACAGCCCGGGACAGCCCAGATACGCAGTATTTT.

This clonotype was seen many times. This chain joins TRBV7-9 and TRBJ1-2, with D possibly being TRBD1 (5 bases). This CDR3 contains 15 residues. Trimming removed 5 bases from V and 3 bases from J, with 16 bases in between. Germline V gene lookup returns CDR1 SEHNR and CDR2 FQNEAQ (reference sequence). In DNA form, the CDR3 reads TGTGCCAGCAGCCCTCCCGACAGTGCCTACTATGGCTACACCTTC. This codes for CASSPPDSAYYGYTF.

This clonotype was counted at least ten times. The V and J genes are TRBV11-2 and TRBJ2-7; 7 bases are a match to TRBD1. Germline trimming cut 5 bases from V and 6 bases from J; bases unmatched to any gene: 13. Germline CDR1 and CDR2: SGHAT and FQNNGV. The CDR3 totals 15 residues. The CDR3 bases are TGTGCCAGCAGCCATTTGACAGGGAAGATCTGCGAGCAGTACTTC. Translation: CASSHLTGKICEQYF.

This clonotype occurred many times. The genes are TRBV20-1 and TRBJ2-7, with D tentatively TRBD2 (6 bases). The V gene's germline CDR1 is DFQATT and CDR2 SNEGSKA (reference sequence). V was shortened by 7 bases and J by 2 bases, with 30 bases between the two germline ends. CDR3 length: 18 amino acids. This CDR3 reads CSVIERPPRLVRTYEQYF. The CDR3 DNA reads TGCAGTGTCATAGAGAGACCACCCCGACTAGTTCGGACCTACGAGCAGTACTTC.

This clonotype appeared many times. The chain combines TRBV7-9 with TRBJ2-2, with 9 bases identical to TRBD2. CDR1 is SEHNR, CDR2 FQNEAQ, per germline (reference sequence). J lost 6 bases, V lost 3 bases, and 14 bases had no gene match. The CDR3 is 18 amino acids. CDR3 DNA sequence: TGTGCCAGCAGCTTCCGCGCGGCTAGCGGGATAAGTCCCGGGGAGCTGTTTTTT. This encodes CASSFRAASGISPGELFF. The entire variable domain, with the rest obtained from reference TRBV7-9 and TRBJ2-2, is as follows: DTGVSQNPRHKITKRGQNVTFRCDPISEHNRLYWYRQTLGQGPEFLTYFQNEAQLEKSRLLSDRFSAERPKGSFSTLEIQRTEQGDSAMYLCASSFRAASGISPGELFFGEGSRLTVL.

This clonotype has at least ten counts. The chain links TRBV7-6 to TRBJ2-1; possible D gene TRBD2, 6 bases. Germline V gene lookup returns CDR1 SGHVS and CDR2 FNYEAQ. This CDR3 has 15 residues. Deletions cut 5 bases from V and 2 bases from J, with 13 bases between. In DNA form, the CDR3 reads TGTGCCAGCAGCCGGGAGTGGGGGACCTACAATGAGCAGTTCTTC. Its translation: CASSREWGTYNEQFF.

Ten or more counts support this clonotype. The chain employs TRBV21-1 and TRBJ1-5; TRBD1 reflects the table's D call only, with no check against the DNA. TRBV21-1 is described as a pseudogene. The CDR3 loop spans 16 amino acids. The chain's CDR3 is CASSKHGSGCNQPQHF. The DNA of the CDR3 is TGTGCCAGCAGTAAACATGGGTCAGGGTGCAATCAGCCCCAGCATTTT.

This clonotype has a count of ten or more. The V call is TRBV28, the J call TRBJ2-7, with 10 bases lining up with TRBD1. The CDR3 has 15 amino acids. Looked up from germline, CDR1 is MDHEN and CDR2 is SYDVKM. V lost 3 bases to trimming and J lost 3 bases; unmatched junction nucleotides: 5. The DNA of the CDR3 is TGTGCCAGCAGTTTCCCCCGGACAGGGGGCTACGAGCAGTACTTC. It yields the protein CASSFPRTGGYEQYF.

The chain uses TRBV7-8 and TRBJ1-4, with 9 bases that match TRBD1. The CDR3 totals 15 residues. Germline CDR1 SGHVS, CDR2 FQNEAQ. The junction had 7 bases not matched to a gene; V was cut back by 3 bases and J by 8 bases. This CDR3 reads CASSLIGTGKEKLFF. As DNA, the CDR3 is TGTGCCAGCAGCTTGATAGGGACAGGGAAAGAAAAACTGTTTTTT.

This clonotype was counted at least ten times. The chain employs TRBV29-1 and TRBJ2-2, with D possibly being TRBD1 or TRBD2 (5 bases each). Germline V gene sequence: CDR1 SQVTM, CDR2 ANQGSEA. This CDR3 contains 15 residues. Trimming left V 6 bases short and J 2 bases short, with 16 bases between. CDR3 amino acids: CSVKRWQGNTGELFF. The DNA of the CDR3 is TGCAGCGTGAAGCGGTGGCAGGGAAACACCGGGGAGCTGTTTTTT.

Many counts were recorded for this clonotype. This chain connects TRBV7-9 to TRBJ2-3, with TRBD2 matching 12 bases. V was pared by 1 base and J by 4 bases, with 6 bases of the junction left unmatched. CDR3 length: 17 amino acids. The germline CDR1 and CDR2 sequences are SEHNR and FQNEAQ (reference sequence). The CDR3: CASSLVTSGSLADTQYF. Written as DNA, the CDR3 is TGTGCCAGCAGCTTAGTGACTAGCGGGAGCCTCGCAGATACGCAGTATTTT. The variable domain in full, completed from reference TRBV7-9 and TRBJ2-3, reads DTGVSQNPRHKITKRGQNVTFRCDPISEHNRLYWYRQTLGQGPEFLTYFQNEAQLEKSRLLSDRFSAERPKGSFSTLEIQRTEQGDSAMYLCASSLVTSGSLADTQYFGPGTRLTVL.

This clonotype occurred a few times. The chain recombines TRBV4-3 with TRBJ1-1, with 7 nucleotides matching TRBD1. CDR1 and CDR2 (germline): LGHNA, YSLEER. This CDR3 comprises 17 residues. With 0 bases clipped from V and 5 bases from J, the junction kept 12 bases outside the gene matches. The DNA for the CDR3 is TGCGCCAGCAGCCAAGATACGCCAGGGGGGCGGAAAACTGAAGCTTTCTTT. This sequence encodes CASSQDTPGGRKTEAFF.

This clonotype has at least ten counts. The chain joins TRBV7-2 to TRBJ2-7, with TRBD1 matching over 9 bases. Germline CDR1 reads SGHTA; CDR2 reads FQGNSA. V shed 1 base, J shed 1 base, and the junction held 5 bases outside the gene matches. CDR3 length equals 16 residues. The CDR3: CASSLEPGQGSYEQYF. The CDR3 region has the DNA TGTGCCAGCAGCTTAGAGCCTGGACAGGGGTCCTACGAGCAGTACTTC.